This T cell receptor beta chain was captured in a study of cytomegalovirus exposure and HLA in healthy donors. The CDR3 length is 15 residues. The V and J ends lost 4 bases and 3 bases respectively, with 15 bases between them. Germline CDR1 is MGHDK and CDR2 is SYGVNS. The study ran its PCR with 60 Vbeta and 13 Jbeta primers. TCRdb's copy holds only in-frame clones and misses some; the assay was immunoSEQ multiplex PCR. The table records more than 90,000 clones, around four fifths of them present only once. Concerning this clone: Its target is unknown.

Study-wide results and caveats: Among TCR beta chains, those listed as cytomegalovirus-associated numbered over 150. Previously analyzed data showed that most TCR beta V segments were productive at a frequency of about 87% or about 30%.

Those who donated were healthy bone marrow donors. Input material: PBMCs. V gene TRBV25-1 combines with J gene TRBJ2-5, with D uncertain. The TCR originated in a woman in her thirties or forties in good health and CMV-seropositive. Here the CDR3 reads CASSASGQLKETQYF. CDR3 in DNA: TGTGCCAGCAGTGCTTCTGGGCAGCTGAAAGAGACCCAGTACTTC.